This record covers a single TCR beta chain. Authors' methods: Nucleated cell counts were estimated from reference gene primer amplification. Clones were read by immunoSEQ multiplex PCR, and TCRdb kept only the in-frame ones, dropping some. V and J calls and clone size are given by that table; D and trimming were obtained from the DNA. The data hold 140,000 to 150,000 clones, with more than 75% observed a single time. This record belongs to a study of blood T cell repertoires in COVID-19. Whole-study context: Italy, Spain and the United States were the sources of the convalescent and acute COVID-19 samples. T cells, B-cell-depleted T cells, or PBMCs supplied cDNA or gDNA.

The sequenced material came from peripheral blood. The source is a man aged 60-69 years with active or convalescent COVID-19.

The CDR3 coding sequence is TGTGCCAGCAGCTGGCCAGGGCGAGGTTCACCCCTCCACTTT. It is translated as CASSWPGRGSPLHF. The chain joins TRBV7-2 to TRBJ1-6, with D possibly TRBD1 on 5 matching bases. This CDR3 is built from 14 residues. Germline loops: CDR1 SGHTA, CDR2 FQGNSA. Trimming shortened V by 4 bases and J by 9 bases, and 13 bases separated the two germline ends. The entire variable domain, with the rest obtained from reference TRBV7-2 and TRBJ1-6, is as follows: GAGVSQSPSNKVTEKGKDVELRCDPISGHTALYWYRQSLGQGLEFLIYFQGNSAPDKSGLPSDRFSAERTGGSVSTLTIQRTQQEDSAVYLCASSWPGRGSPLHFGNGTRLTVT.